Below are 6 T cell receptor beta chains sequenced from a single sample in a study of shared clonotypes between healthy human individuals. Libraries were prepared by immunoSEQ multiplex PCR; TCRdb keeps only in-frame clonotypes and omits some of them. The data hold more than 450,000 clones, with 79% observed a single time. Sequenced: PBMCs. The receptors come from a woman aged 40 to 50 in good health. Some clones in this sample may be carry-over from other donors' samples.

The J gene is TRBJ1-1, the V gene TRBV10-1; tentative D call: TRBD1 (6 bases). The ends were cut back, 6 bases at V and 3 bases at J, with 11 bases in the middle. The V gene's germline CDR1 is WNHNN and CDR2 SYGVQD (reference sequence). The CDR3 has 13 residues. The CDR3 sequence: CASSRTAYTEAFF. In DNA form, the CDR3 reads TGCGCCAGCAGCAGGACAGCCTACACTGAAGCTTTCTTT.

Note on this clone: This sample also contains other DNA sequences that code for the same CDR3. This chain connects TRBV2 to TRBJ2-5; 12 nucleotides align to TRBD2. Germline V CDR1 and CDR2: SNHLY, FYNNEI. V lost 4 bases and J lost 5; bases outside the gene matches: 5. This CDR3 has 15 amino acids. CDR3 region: CASSGLAGGGETQYF. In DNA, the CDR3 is TGTGCCAGCAGTGGCCTAGCGGGAGGGGGGGAGACCCAGTACTTC.

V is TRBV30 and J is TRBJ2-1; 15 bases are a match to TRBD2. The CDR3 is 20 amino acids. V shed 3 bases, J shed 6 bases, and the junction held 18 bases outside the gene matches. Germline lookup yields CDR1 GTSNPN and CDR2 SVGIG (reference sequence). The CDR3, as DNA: TGTGCCTGGAGCACCCTTCGGACTAGCGGGAGGGCGGTCAAGCCCAATGAGCAGTTCTTC. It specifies CAWSTLRTSGRAVKPNEQFF.

The CDR3 nucleotides are TGTGCCAGCAGAAGGAGGGACAGGGCTCCCGAGGCGAATGAGCAGTTCTTC. It encodes CASRRRDRAPEANEQFF. V gene TRBV27 combines with J gene TRBJ2-1, with 9 bases matching TRBD1. The CDR3 is 17 amino acids. V was pared by 6 bases and J by 7 bases, with 16 bases of the junction left unmatched. The V gene's germline CDR1 is MNHEY and CDR2 SMNVEV (reference sequence).

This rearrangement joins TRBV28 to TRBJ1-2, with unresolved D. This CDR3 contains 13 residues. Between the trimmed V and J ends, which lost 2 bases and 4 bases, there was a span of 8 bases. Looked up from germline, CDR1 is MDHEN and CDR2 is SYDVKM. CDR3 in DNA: TGTGCCAGCAGTTTACGACCGAGCTATGGCTACACCTTC. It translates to CASSLRPSYGYTF.

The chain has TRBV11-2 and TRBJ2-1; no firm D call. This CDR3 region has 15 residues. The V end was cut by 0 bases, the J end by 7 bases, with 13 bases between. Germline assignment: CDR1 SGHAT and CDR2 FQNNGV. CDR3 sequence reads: CASSLDGLRRNEQFF. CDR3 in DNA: TGTGCCAGCAGCTTAGATGGCCTTCGCCGAAATGAGCAGTTCTTC. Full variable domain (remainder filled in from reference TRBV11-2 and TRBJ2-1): EAGVAQSPRYKIIEKRQSVAFWCNPISGHATLYWYQQILGQGPKLLIQFQNNGVVDDSQLPKDRFSAERLKGVDSTLKIQPAKLEDSAVYLCASSLDGLRRNEQFFGPGTRLTVL.